Listed below are T cell receptor beta chains from one sample, sequenced in a study of T cells in Graves' hyperthyroidism and ophthalmopathy. In TCRdb, the multiplex PCR reads were re-called with MiXCR into one record per CDR3 protein. The sample yields about 400,000 distinct CDR3 sequences, around 14% seen once. Sequenced material: blood. The source is a woman between 18 and 29 years old with Graves' hyperthyroidism. Each CDR3 is given with its conserved first and last residue.

>TRBV7-9|TRBJ1-1
CASSAPPVQGNTEAFF
>TRBV10-3|TRBJ1-2
CAISESQPDFTDGYTF
>TRBV5-8|TRBJ2-7
CASRSRDNYEQYF
>TRBV12-3/TRBV12-4|TRBJ2-6
CASRITGPGANVLTF
>TRBV2|TRBJ2-5
CASTPGVKTQYF
>TRBV7-8|TRBJ2-3
CASSPGQGAIDTQYF
>TRBV6-1|TRBJ2-1
CASSRGSTNNEQFF
>TRBV4-3|TRBJ2-1
CASSQIPVSSYNEQFF
>TRBV4-2|TRBJ1-5
CASSPGLFGYSNQPQHF
>TRBV2|TRBJ1-5
CASKEGQVGNQPQHF
>TRBV6-1|TRBJ1-2
CASSEPGQGLGNGYTF
>TRBV5-6|TRBJ1-5
CASSSQGTLNQPQHF
>TRBV6-1|TRBJ1-5
CASTQIGGAGQPQHF
>TRBV7-2|TRBJ2-3
CASSRGSITQYF
>TRBV10-3|TRBJ2-4
CAISELDEAKNIQYF
>TRBV5-1|TRBJ1-2
CASSPGLTGGHGYTF
>TRBV2|TRBJ2-2
CAGSLGTSGPTGELFF
>TRBV7-2|TRBJ1-3
CASSGQATLSGNTIYF
>TRBV6-1|TRBJ1-5
CAGKVGTGADQPQHF
>TRBV29-1|TRBJ1-1
CSVKLLQGRTEAFF
>TRBV9|TRBJ1-3
CASSARASSGNTIYF
>TRBV6-5|TRBJ2-3
CASSYGSSTDTQYF
>TRBV20-1|TRBJ2-5
CSAPWTEMETQYF
>TRBV15|TRBJ1-5
CATSREVDNQPQHF
>TRBV4-3|TRBJ1-1
CASSQVQAGRTEAFF
>TRBV3-1|TRBJ1-5
CASSRGLGLGQPQHF
>TRBV19|TRBJ2-1
CASRTGPLGGNEQFF
>TRBV10-2|TRBJ2-7
CASSGQGKKSEQYF
>TRBV12-3/TRBV12-4|TRBJ1-1
CASKNTRTGVRTEAFF
>TRBV12-3/TRBV12-4|TRBJ1-4
CASSRTGVNEKLFF
>TRBV12-3/TRBV12-4|TRBJ2-3
CASSLVVAGRDTQYF
>TRBV9|TRBJ2-2
CANSRQGAGTGELFF
>TRBV3-1|TRBJ2-1
CASSQSGGSHNEQFF
>TRBV14|TRBJ2-3
CASSQGLAGVDTQYF
>TRBV20-1|TRBJ1-5
CSARQRYSNQPQHF
>TRBV7-3|TRBJ2-7
CASSLIGDSYEQYF
>TRBV20-1|TRBJ1-5
CSAMGVNRGNQPQHF
>TRBV20-1|TRBJ2-6
CSARAGGWANVLTF
>TRBV6-5|TRBJ1-2
CASSYSRQGGPYGYTF
>TRBV20-1|TRBJ1-2
CSARDPRGNGYTF
>TRBV28|TRBJ2-5
CASSLVSGVKTQYF
>TRBV6-2/TRBV6-3|TRBJ2-3
CASSYLGTGSTDTQYF
>TRBV29-1|TRBJ1-2
CSVDAGQGRHGYTF
>TRBV20-1|TRBJ2-2
CSATGTGGTGELFF
>TRBV28|TRBJ1-1
CASRDRPPTDTEAFF
>TRBV7-9|TRBJ1-6
CASSIIGRDSPLHF
>TRBV11-2|TRBJ1-2
CASSLVRGPFYGYTF
>TRBV7-9|TRBJ2-7
CASSGGGSSYEQYF
>TRBV7-3|TRBJ2-5
CASSQRAGDVETQYF